This T cell receptor (beta chain) was sequenced during a study of OX40 agonist ivuxolimab in advanced cancers. Study-wide background: Patients treated during dose escalation were battling hepatocellular carcinoma, melanoma, renal cell or head and neck cancer. Study outcomes and limitations: Also present in some nonresponders was a low level of normalized T-cell clonal expansion. The expanded peripheral T cells' antigen specificity was not determined.

Assay: immunoSEQ multiplex PCR; the TCRdb copy retains only in-frame clones and omits some. The sample has about 65,000 clones; roughly 87% are singletons. As regards this clone: Its antigen is still unknown.

Germline trimming cut 2 bases from V and 4 bases from J; bases unmatched to any gene: 1. This CDR3 comprises 14 residues. Germline values: CDR1 ENHRY, CDR2 SYGVKD. The source of this sequence is an adult with an advanced solid tumor such as melanoma, head and neck, liver or kidney cancer. The chain couples TRBV10-3 to TRBJ1-2, with 10 positions matching TRBD1. The sequences come from CD4+ or CD8+ T cells sorted from blood, collected in a trial of the OX40 agonist ivuxolimab. As DNA, the CDR3 is TGTGCCATCAGTGAGAGGACAGGGGGCTATGGCTACACCTTC. Its protein product is CAISERTGGYGYTF.